The 18 T cell receptor beta chains listed next were all sequenced from one sample in a study of blood T cells in healthy people across ages. It was with a sample-barcoded 5' primer and a J-beta primer mix that a second PCR of roughly 7 to 12 cycles was run. TCRdb itself ran the 5' RACE reads through MiXCR, one entry per CDR3 protein. The profile shows 540,000 or so distinct CDR3 sequences, 40% to 50% of them singletons. The sequencing sample was made of blood. The receptor set was obtained from a man older than 75 in good health.

The chain links TRBV7-2 to TRBJ1-2; 12 bases map to TRBD1. Germline lookup yields CDR1 SGHTA and CDR2 FQGNSA. V shed 7 bases, J shed 8 bases, and the junction held 11 bases outside the gene matches. CDR3 size: 15 residues. The CDR3 region has the DNA TGTGCCAGCACCAATGTCCCCGGGACAGGGGGCGGCTACACCTTC. The encoded protein is CASTNVPGTGGGYTF. Full variable domain (remainder filled in from reference TRBV7-2 and TRBJ1-2): GAGVSQSPSNKVTEKGKDVELRCDPISGHTALYWYRQSLGQGLEFLIYFQGNSAPDKSGLPSDRFSAERTGGSVSTLTIQRTQQEDSAVYLCASTNVPGTGGGYTFGSGTRLTVV.

The chain employs TRBV29-1 and TRBJ1-4; 9 bases line up with TRBD1. Germline V gives CDR1 SQVTM, CDR2 ANQGSEA. J gave up 5 bases and V 7 bases, and 8 bases lay outside the gene matches. The CDR3 is 14 residues long. The CDR3 here is CSAQNRGRNEKLFF. Written as DNA, the CDR3 is TGCAGCGCCCAAAACAGGGGGCGCAATGAAAAACTGTTTTTT.

CDR3 bases: TGTGCCAGCACCCCGGACAGGATCTACGAGCAGTACTTC. Translating gives CASTPDRIYEQYF. This sequence joins TRBV11-2 and TRBJ2-7, with 7 nucleotides matching TRBD1. Unmatched junction bases numbered 6, after V lost 7 bases and J lost 3 bases. CDR1 and CDR2 from the germline V gene are SGHAT and FQNNGV. This CDR3 has 13 residues.

This clonotype was counted at least ten times. The gene calls are TRBV6-6 and TRBJ1-1; D is perhaps TRBD1 (5 bases). The V gene lost 8 bases and the J gene lost 3 bases, with 13 bases spanning the gap. This CDR3 comprises 13 residues. The V gene's germline CDR1 is MNHNY and CDR2 SVGAGI (reference sequence). Here the CDR3 reads CASSWGVDTEAFF. CDR3 nucleotides: TGTGCCAGCTCTTGGGGGGTGGACACTGAAGCTTTCTTT.

This clonotype has only a few counts. The J gene is TRBJ1-2, the V gene TRBV10-3; a possible D gene is TRBD1 (6 bases). Per the germline V gene, CDR1 is ENHRY and CDR2 is SYGVKD. The CDR3 consists of 13 residues. The V end lost 3 bases, the J end lost 3 bases, and 8 bases lay between the germline ends. The CDR3 reads CAISEGGHYGYTF. CDR3 sequence (DNA): TGTGCCATCAGTGAAGGGGGGCACTATGGCTACACCTTC.

About this clonotype itself: An end of the junction does not agree with germline; a read error may underlie this. The chain has TRBV4-3 and TRBJ1-1; D possibly corresponds to TRBD1 (5 bases). This CDR3 spans 15 amino acids. CDR1 and CDR2 from the germline V gene are LGHNA and YSLEER. For the CDR3, the DNA is TGCGCCAGCAGCCAAGATTTGGACATGAACACTGAGGCTTTCTTT. It yields the protein CASSQDLDMNTEAFF.

The rearrangement links TRBV3-1 to TRBJ1-2, with D unclear. CDR1 and CDR2 from the germline V gene are LGHDT and YNNKEL (reference sequence). There are 15 residues in the CDR3. Trimming removed 1 base at V and 0 bases at J, with 9 bases between. CDR3 sequence reads: CASSQGDRSNYGYTF. The CDR3 DNA is TGTGCCAGCAGCCAAGGAGACCGATCTAACTATGGCTACACCTTC.

The chain couples TRBV3-1 to TRBJ2-3; D perhaps matches TRBD1 (5 bases). Germline V gene sequence: CDR1 LGHDT, CDR2 YNNKEL (reference sequence). The CDR3 has 15 residues. Trimming pared 1 base from V and 6 bases from J, leaving 14 bases between. CDR3 in amino acids: CASSQGSGALDTQYF. The DNA for the CDR3 is TGTGCCAGCAGCCAAGGTAGTGGGGCCCTCGATACGCAGTATTTT.

This rearrangement joins TRBV9 to TRBJ2-3; D remains ambiguous. The CDR3 sequence is 12 residues long. From germline, CDR1 is SGDLS and CDR2 YYNGEE. V was clipped by 3 bases and J by 7 bases, with 9 bases between them. The CDR3 protein is CASSAQLNTQYF. CDR3 DNA sequence: TGTGCCAGCAGCGCGCAGCTGAATACGCAGTATTTT.

The gene calls are TRBV20-1 and TRBJ2-1; no clear D gene. CDR1 is DFQATT and CDR2 is SNEGSKA in the germline V gene (reference sequence). The CDR3 has 15 residues. V was trimmed by 1 base and J by 3 bases, leaving 13 bases between them. DNA for the CDR3: TGCAGTGCTAGAGCTGGGTTGGTCGGCTACAATGAGCAGTTCTTC. Protein product: CSARAGLVGYNEQFF.

V is TRBV24-1 and J is TRBJ2-3; 10 bases are a match to TRBD1. Unmatched junction bases numbered 4, after V lost 5 bases and J lost 3 bases. CDR3 length: 15 amino acids. Germline V lookup: CDR1 KGHDR, CDR2 SFDVKD. The CDR3 DNA follows: TGTGCCACCAGTGGGGGACAGGGGAGTACAGATACGCAGTATTTT. This gives the protein CATSGGQGSTDTQYF.

The chain carries TRBV20-1 and TRBJ2-1, with no clear D. The CDR3 has 14 residues. V shed 3 bases and J shed 9 bases, with 18 bases lying between them. CDR1 DFQATT and CDR2 SNEGSKA come from the germline V gene (reference sequence). CDR3 DNA: TGCAGTGCTAGGCAGGACCTCGGCTCACGTGAGCAGTTCTTC. Protein product: CSARQDLGSREQFF.

Only a few counts were recorded for this clonotype. The chain links TRBV6-6 to TRBJ1-1; D possibly corresponds to TRBD1 (5 bases). The V gene lost 0 bases and the J gene lost 4 bases, with 12 bases spanning the gap. The CDR3 is 15 residues long. Germline lookup yields CDR1 MNHNY and CDR2 SVGAGI (reference sequence). The CDR3 is CASSYSGETITEAFF. DNA for the CDR3: TGTGCCAGCAGTTACTCGGGGGAAACGATCACTGAAGCTTTCTTT.

This clonotype has only a few counts. V gene TRBV3-1 combines with J gene TRBJ2-7; D may be TRBD1 (6 bases). CDR3 size: 13 residues. Germline V CDR1 and CDR2: LGHDT, YNNKEL (reference sequence). The V gene lost 0 bases and the J gene lost 5 bases, with 8 bases spanning the gap. Here the CDR3 DNA reads TGTGCCAGCAGCCAAGAGGCAGGGGACGAGCAGTACTTC. Its protein is CASSQEAGDEQYF.

The V gene is TRBV4-3, the J gene TRBJ2-5, with 7 positions matching TRBD1. The CDR3 loop spans 14 amino acids. Germline assignment: CDR1 LGHNA and CDR2 YSLEER. The trim removed 0 bases at V and 4 bases at J, leaving 2 bases unmatched. The CDR3 spells CASSQDRGSETQYF. The CDR3 DNA follows: TGCGCCAGCAGCCAAGACAGGGGGTCAGAGACCCAGTACTTC.

The rearrangement joins TRBV11-2 to TRBJ2-3, with D perhaps being TRBD1 or TRBD2 (5 bases each). V lost 1 base, J lost 7 bases, and 12 bases lay in between. Germline CDR1 and CDR2: SGHAT and FQNNGV. The CDR3 consists of 14 residues. CDR3 sequence reads: CASSLAGSGNTQYF. CDR3 in DNA: TGTGCCAGCAGCTTAGCAGGGAGTGGCAATACGCAGTATTTT.

The table lists this clonotype with a few counts. The chain links TRBV6-5 to TRBJ1-1; tentatively, D is TRBD1 (6 bases). The CDR3 covers 16 residues. The germline V and J ends were trimmed by 6 bases and 1 base, with 18 bases remaining between them. Germline V CDR1 and CDR2: MNHEY, SVGAGI. CDR3: CASRTLGGTSNTEAFF. The CDR3 region has the DNA TGTGCCAGCAGAACCCTTGGGGGCACCTCGAACACTGAAGCTTTCTTT.

This clonotype has a handful of counts. J is TRBJ2-1 and V is TRBV30, with TRBD1 matching 12 bases. Trimming cost V 2 bases and J 7 bases; bases outside gene matches: 6. The CDR3 is made up of 15 amino acids. CDR1 and CDR2 (germline): GTSNPN, SVGIG (reference sequence). The CDR3 DNA follows: TGTGCCTGGAGTTCCGGGACAGGGGGCGGAAATGAGCAGTTCTTC. It is translated as CAWSSGTGGGNEQFF.